The source of this T cell receptor (beta chain) is a study of cytomegalovirus exposure and HLA in healthy donors. CDR1 and CDR2 (germline): SGHDT, YYEEEE. J gave up 14 bases and V 0 bases, and 12 bases lay outside the gene matches. The CDR3 runs 14 residues. Primers: 60 Vbeta forward and 13 Jbeta reverse. Generated by immunoSEQ multiplex PCR, the TCRdb table keeps only in-frame clones and is missing some. The listing records 55,000 to 70,000 clones. Material for sequencing was PBMCs. The TCR originated in a female donor in good health and CMV-seropositive. The V and J genes are TRBV5-6 and TRBJ1-2; TRBD1 matches at 8 bases. CDR3 sequence reads: CASSLAGTGQGQTF. Written as DNA, the CDR3 is TGTGCCAGCAGCTTGGCCGGGACAGGTCAGGGCCAAACCTTC.